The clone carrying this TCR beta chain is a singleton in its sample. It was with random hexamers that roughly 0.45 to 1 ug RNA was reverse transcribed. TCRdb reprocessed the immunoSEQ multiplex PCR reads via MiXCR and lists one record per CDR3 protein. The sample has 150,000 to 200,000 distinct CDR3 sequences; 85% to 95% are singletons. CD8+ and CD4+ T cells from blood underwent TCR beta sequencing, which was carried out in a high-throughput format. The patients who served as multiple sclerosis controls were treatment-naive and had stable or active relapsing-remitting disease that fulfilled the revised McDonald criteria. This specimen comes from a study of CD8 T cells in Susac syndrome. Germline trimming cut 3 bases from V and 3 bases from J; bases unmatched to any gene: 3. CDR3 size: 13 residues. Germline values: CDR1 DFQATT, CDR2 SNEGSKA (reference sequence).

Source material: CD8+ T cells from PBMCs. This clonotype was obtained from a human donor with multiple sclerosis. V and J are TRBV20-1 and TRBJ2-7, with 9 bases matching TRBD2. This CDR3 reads CSARASGDYEQYF. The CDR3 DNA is TGCAGTGCTAGGGCTAGCGGGGACTACGAGCAGTACTTC.